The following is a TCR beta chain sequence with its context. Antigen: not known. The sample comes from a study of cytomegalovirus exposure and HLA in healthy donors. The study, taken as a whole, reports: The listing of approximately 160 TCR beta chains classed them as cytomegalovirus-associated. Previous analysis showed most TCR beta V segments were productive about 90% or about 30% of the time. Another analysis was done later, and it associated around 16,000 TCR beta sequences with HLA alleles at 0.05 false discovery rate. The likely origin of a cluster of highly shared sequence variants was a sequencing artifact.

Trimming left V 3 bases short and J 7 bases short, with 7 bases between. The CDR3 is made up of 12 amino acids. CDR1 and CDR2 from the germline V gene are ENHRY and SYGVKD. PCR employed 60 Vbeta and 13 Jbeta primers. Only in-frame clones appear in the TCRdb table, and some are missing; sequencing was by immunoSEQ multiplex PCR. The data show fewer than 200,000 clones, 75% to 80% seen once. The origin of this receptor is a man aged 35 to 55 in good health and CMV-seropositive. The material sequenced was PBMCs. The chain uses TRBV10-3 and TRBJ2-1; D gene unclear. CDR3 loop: CAISDSQNEQFF. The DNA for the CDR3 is TGTGCCATCAGTGACTCTCAGAATGAGCAGTTCTTC.